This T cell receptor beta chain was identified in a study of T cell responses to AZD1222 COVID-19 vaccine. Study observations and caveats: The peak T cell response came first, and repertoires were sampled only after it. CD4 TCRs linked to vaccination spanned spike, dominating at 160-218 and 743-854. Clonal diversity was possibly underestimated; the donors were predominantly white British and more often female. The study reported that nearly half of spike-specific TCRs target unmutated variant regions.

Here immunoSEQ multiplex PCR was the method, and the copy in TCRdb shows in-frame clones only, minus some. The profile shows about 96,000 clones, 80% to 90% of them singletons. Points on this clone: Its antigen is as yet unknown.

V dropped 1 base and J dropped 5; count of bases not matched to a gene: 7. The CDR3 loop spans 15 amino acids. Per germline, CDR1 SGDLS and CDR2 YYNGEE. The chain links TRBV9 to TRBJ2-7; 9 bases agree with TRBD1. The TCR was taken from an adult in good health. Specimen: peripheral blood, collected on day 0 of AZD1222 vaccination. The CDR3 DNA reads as TGTGCCAGCAGCGTAAGCCCGGGACAGGGAGACGAGCAGTACTTC. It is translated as CASSVSPGQGDEQYF. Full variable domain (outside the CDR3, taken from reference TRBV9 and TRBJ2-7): DSGVTQTPKHLITATGQRVTLRCSPRSGDLSVYWYQQSLDQGLQFLIQYYNGEERAKGNILERFSAQQFPDLHSELNLSSLELGDSALYFCASSVSPGQGDEQYFGPGTRLTVT.